This T cell receptor (beta chain) was profiled in a study of molecular identifiers for immune sequencing clone quantification. TCRdb re-analysed the PCR reads in MiXCR, keeping a single row per CDR3 protein. The sample has approximately 550,000 distinct CDR3 sequences, about a fifth seen once. This clonotype was detected ten times or more. The junction departs from germline at one end; a sequencing error may be responsible. The sorting of naive CD8 T cells used the CD8+CD4-CCR7+CD45RA+ phenotype. The CDR3 runs 15 residues. Per the germline V gene, CDR1 is LNHDA and CDR2 is SQIVND (reference sequence).

The sample was naive CD8+ T cells from blood, with Jurkat cell RNA spiked in. The subset was: FACS-sorted CD8+CD4-CCR7+CD45RA+ naive T cells. The V and J genes are TRBV19 and TRBJ1-5; no clear D. The source of this sequence is a human donor in good health. Some libraries in this study had Jurkat cell RNA spiked in. The CDR3, as DNA: TGTGCCAGTACTATAAACGAGGGTGGTGATCAGCCCCAGCATTTT. It is translated as CASTINEGGDQPQHF.